Listed below are T cell receptor beta chains from one sample, sequenced in a study of T cells in localized non-small cell lung cancer. TCRdb's table, derived via immunoSEQ multiplex PCR, lists solely in-frame clones and lacks some. The sample contains tens of thousands of clones, approximately 90% of which appear only once. The sequences come from peripheral blood, collected before any cancer treatment. Receptors originate from a female donor older than 55 with stage I lung adenocarcinoma. The CDR3 runs from the conserved cysteine through the conserved F or W. The D gene is left open where the match is weak. Clone size is given for some rows only: seen once, a few or many times, or a class if the clone is expanded.

j_gene: TRBJ2-1
v_gene: TRBV14
abundance: NA
d_gene: TRBD2
CDR3aa: CASSQALAVYEQFF
CDR3nt: TGTGCCAGCAGCCAAGCACTAGCGGTCTATGAGCAGTTCTTC

j_gene: TRBJ2-5
v_gene: TRBV18
abundance: NA
d_gene: TRBD1
CDR3aa: CASSPGQGRETQYF
CDR3nt: TGTGCCAGCTCACCGGGACAGGGAAGAGAGACCCAGTACTTC

j_gene: TRBJ2-1
v_gene: TRBV7-9
abundance: once
d_gene: TRBD2
CDR3aa: CASSLGWREGLVEQFF
CDR3nt: TGTGCCAGCAGCTTAGGTTGGCGGGAGGGCCTAGTTGAGCAGTTCTTC

j_gene: TRBJ2-3
v_gene: TRBV18
abundance: NA
d_gene: NA
CDR3aa: CASSLRESDTQYF
CDR3nt: TGTGCCAGCTCTTTAAGGGAATCGGATACGCAGTATTTT

j_gene: TRBJ2-1
v_gene: TRBV7-9
abundance: NA
d_gene: NA
CDR3aa: CASSLDSYNEQFF
CDR3nt: TGTGCCAGCAGCTTAGACAGCTACAATGAGCAGTTCTTC

j_gene: TRBJ2-7
v_gene: TRBV6-1
abundance: NA
d_gene: NA
CDR3aa: CASSGRQVQAHEQYF
CDR3nt: TGTGCCAGCAGTGGGCGACAGGTACAGGCACACGAGCAGTACTTC

j_gene: TRBJ2-7
v_gene: TRBV2
abundance: NA
d_gene: NA
CDR3aa: CASSVPPGEQYF
CDR3nt: TGTGCCAGCAGTGTTCCGCCGGGGGAGCAGTACTTC

j_gene: TRBJ2-2
v_gene: TRBV10-3
abundance: NA
d_gene: NA
CDR3aa: CAISEPGEPTGELFF
CDR3nt: TGTGCCATCAGTGAACCAGGGGAACCCACCGGGGAGCTGTTTTTT

j_gene: TRBJ2-3
v_gene: TRBV18
abundance: NA
d_gene: TRBD2
CDR3aa: CASSPPAGVTQYF
CDR3nt: TGTGCCAGCTCACCACCGGCGGGAGTTACGCAGTATTTT

j_gene: TRBJ1-3
v_gene: TRBV7-8
abundance: NA
d_gene: TRBD1
CDR3aa: CASSRTGGSPGNTIYF
CDR3nt: TGTGCCAGCAGCCGTACAGGGGGAAGTCCTGGAAACACCATATATTTT

j_gene: TRBJ1-1
v_gene: TRBV2
abundance: NA
d_gene: TRBD1
CDR3aa: CASSVDRGGTEAFF
CDR3nt: TGTGCCAGCAGTGTTGACAGGGGAGGCACTGAAGCTTTCTTT

j_gene: TRBJ2-7
v_gene: TRBV7-9
abundance: NA
d_gene: NA
CDR3aa: CASSHTYEQYF
CDR3nt: TGTGCCAGCAGCCATACCTACGAGCAGTACTTC

j_gene: TRBJ2-5
v_gene: TRBV9
abundance: NA
d_gene: TRBD1
CDR3aa: CASSARDSVGETQYF
CDR3nt: TGTGCCAGCAGCGCTCGGGACAGTGTCGGAGAGACCCAGTACTTC

j_gene: TRBJ1-4
v_gene: TRBV7-9
abundance: once
d_gene: NA
CDR3aa: CASSLGSGRVHEKLFF
CDR3nt: TGTGCCAGCAGCTTAGGTAGTGGCAGGGTCCATGAAAAACTGTTTTTT

j_gene: TRBJ1-2
v_gene: TRBV6-5
abundance: NA
d_gene: TRBD1
CDR3aa: CASSEAPGTGGHTF
CDR3nt: TGTGCCAGCAGTGAGGCCCCGGGGACAGGCGGTCACACCTTC

j_gene: TRBJ2-7
v_gene: TRBV5-6
abundance: NA
d_gene: NA
CDR3aa: CASSRRDTLYEQYF
CDR3nt: TGTGCCAGCAGCCGTCGGGACACTCTCTACGAGCAGTACTTC

j_gene: TRBJ1-2
v_gene: TRBV28
abundance: NA
d_gene: NA
CDR3aa: CASSLQRYGYTF
CDR3nt: TGTGCCAGCAGTTTACAGCGATATGGCTACACCTTC

j_gene: TRBJ2-7
v_gene: TRBV4-2
abundance: once
d_gene: TRBD2
CDR3aa: CASSQEASGSGNEQYF
CDR3nt: TGTGCCAGCAGCCAAGAAGCTAGCGGGAGCGGGAACGAGCAGTACTTC

j_gene: TRBJ2-3
v_gene: TRBV19
abundance: NA
d_gene: TRBD1
CDR3aa: CASRTPGQGGDTQYF
CDR3nt: TGTGCCAGTAGGACACCGGGACAGGGGGGAGATACGCAGTATTTT

j_gene: TRBJ2-1
v_gene: TRBV9
abundance: once
d_gene: TRBD2
CDR3aa: CASSSLAGSYNEQFF
CDR3nt: TGTGCCAGCAGCTCCCTAGCGGGTAGCTACAATGAGCAGTTCTTC

j_gene: TRBJ2-4
v_gene: TRBV2
abundance: NA
d_gene: TRBD1
CDR3aa: CASEGWATGDIQYF
CDR3nt: TGTGCCAGCGAAGGTTGGGCTACAGGGGACATTCAGTACTTC

j_gene: TRBJ1-4
v_gene: TRBV18
abundance: NA
d_gene: NA
CDR3aa: CASSPLNIGDNEKLFF
CDR3nt: TGTGCCAGCTCACCACTTAACATTGGGGACAATGAAAAACTGTTTTTT

j_gene: TRBJ2-5
v_gene: TRBV10-3
abundance: once
d_gene: TRBD2
CDR3aa: CAISESIGFPGLAGIHPWETQYF
CDR3nt: TGTGCCATCAGTGAGTCGATAGGTTTCCCCGGACTAGCGGGAATTCATCCTTGGGAGACCCAGTACTTC

j_gene: TRBJ1-5
v_gene: TRBV25-1
abundance: NA
d_gene: TRBD1
CDR3aa: CASRGQLNQPQHF
CDR3nt: TGTGCCAGCAGGGGACAGCTTAATCAGCCCCAGCATTTT

j_gene: TRBJ2-3
v_gene: TRBV7-7
abundance: NA
d_gene: TRBD1
CDR3aa: CASSLATGDTQYF
CDR3nt: TGTGCCAGCAGCTTAGCGACAGGGGATACGCAGTATTTT

j_gene: TRBJ2-1
v_gene: TRBV7-3
abundance: NA
d_gene: NA
CDR3aa: CASSLMRGAPHEQFF
CDR3nt: TGTGCCAGCAGCTTAATGAGGGGGGCCCCCCATGAGCAGTTCTTC

j_gene: TRBJ2-2
v_gene: TRBV12-5
abundance: NA
d_gene: NA
CDR3aa: CASGPGRGTGELFF
CDR3nt: TGTGCTAGTGGTCCTGGTCGGGGCACCGGGGAGCTGTTTTTT

j_gene: TRBJ2-2
v_gene: TRBV4-2
abundance: NA
d_gene: TRBD2
CDR3aa: CASEGGSGNAGELFF
CDR3nt: TGTGCCAGCGAGGGCGGGAGTGGTAACGCCGGGGAGCTGTTTTTT

j_gene: TRBJ2-5
v_gene: TRBV14
abundance: NA
d_gene: NA
CDR3aa: CASSPTGVGETQYF
CDR3nt: TGTGCCAGCAGCCCGACTGGGGTGGGAGAGACCCAGTACTTC

j_gene: TRBJ1-3
v_gene: TRBV4-1
abundance: NA
d_gene: NA
CDR3aa: CASSQSRYHTIYF
CDR3nt: TGCGCCAGCAGCCAATCTCGCTACCACACCATATATTTT

j_gene: TRBJ1-6
v_gene: TRBV30
abundance: NA
d_gene: NA
CDR3aa: CAWRGQGSPLHF
CDR3nt: TGTGCCTGGAGAGGCCAGGGATCACCCCTCCACTTT

j_gene: TRBJ1-1
v_gene: TRBV27
abundance: NA
d_gene: NA
CDR3aa: CASSFGENTEAFF
CDR3nt: TGTGCCAGCAGTTTTGGCGAGAACACTGAAGCTTTCTTT

j_gene: TRBJ1-2
v_gene: TRBV4-2
abundance: NA
d_gene: NA
CDR3aa: CASSPEGNYGYTF
CDR3nt: TGTGCCAGCAGCCCCGAAGGGAACTATGGCTACACCTTC

j_gene: TRBJ2-7
v_gene: TRBV2
abundance: NA
d_gene: NA
CDR3aa: CASRLPGEQYF
CDR3nt: TGTGCCAGCAGACTTCCGGGCGAGCAGTACTTC

j_gene: TRBJ1-2
v_gene: TRBV11-2
abundance: NA
d_gene: NA
CDR3aa: CASSPGIFYGYTF
CDR3nt: TGTGCCAGCAGCCCCGGGATTTTCTATGGCTACACCTTC

j_gene: TRBJ1-4
v_gene: TRBV7-8
abundance: NA
d_gene: NA
CDR3aa: CASSLDRVGNEKLFF
CDR3nt: TGTGCCAGCAGCTTAGACAGGGTTGGGAATGAAAAACTGTTTTTT

j_gene: TRBJ2-5
v_gene: TRBV5-4
abundance: NA
d_gene: TRBD2
CDR3aa: CASSLGLAGGQKETQYF
CDR3nt: TGTGCCAGCAGCTTGGGCCTAGCGGGGGGGCAAAAAGAGACCCAGTACTTC

j_gene: TRBJ1-1
v_gene: TRBV7-8
abundance: NA
d_gene: NA
CDR3aa: CASSLGRRVLAEAFF
CDR3nt: TGTGCCAGCAGCTTGGGCCGACGGGTTTTGGCTGAAGCTTTCTTT

j_gene: TRBJ1-5
v_gene: TRBV30
abundance: NA
d_gene: NA
CDR3aa: CAWSVTDLQPQHF
CDR3nt: TGTGCCTGGAGTGTAACGGACCTCCAGCCCCAGCATTTT

j_gene: TRBJ2-3
v_gene: TRBV6-5
abundance: NA
d_gene: NA
CDR3aa: CASSRSDATDTQYF
CDR3nt: TGTGCCAGCAGTCGCTCGGACGCCACAGATACGCAGTATTTT

j_gene: TRBJ1-4
v_gene: TRBV6-5
abundance: NA
d_gene: TRBD1
CDR3aa: CASSPYPGQGEKLFF
CDR3nt: TGTGCCAGCAGCCCCTATCCGGGACAGGGTGAAAAACTGTTTTTT

j_gene: TRBJ2-1
v_gene: TRBV5-1
abundance: NA
d_gene: TRBD2
CDR3aa: CASSLGAGPHNEQFF
CDR3nt: TGCGCCAGCAGCTTGGGAGCGGGACCCCACAATGAGCAGTTCTTC

j_gene: TRBJ1-2
v_gene: TRBV19
abundance: NA
d_gene: TRBD1
CDR3aa: CASSPSQGMVDGYTF
CDR3nt: TGTGCCAGTAGTCCGTCACAGGGGATGGTGGATGGCTACACCTTC

j_gene: TRBJ2-1
v_gene: TRBV29-1
abundance: NA
d_gene: NA
CDR3aa: CSVQTLLTYNEQFF
CDR3nt: TGCAGCGTCCAGACCCTCTTAACCTACAATGAGCAGTTCTTC

j_gene: TRBJ1-2
v_gene: TRBV9
abundance: few
d_gene: NA
CDR3aa: CASSLRDVGYGYTF
CDR3nt: TGTGCCAGCAGCCTCCGGGACGTTGGATATGGCTACACCTTC

j_gene: TRBJ2-7
v_gene: TRBV6-6
abundance: NA
d_gene: TRBD1
CDR3aa: CASSYSRTGGYEQYF
CDR3nt: TGTGCCAGCAGTTACTCCCGGACAGGAGGCTACGAGCAGTACTTC

j_gene: TRBJ1-4
v_gene: TRBV30
abundance: NA
d_gene: NA
CDR3aa: CAWRRAGANEKLFF
CDR3nt: TGTGCCTGGAGGCGGGCCGGGGCTAATGAAAAACTGTTTTTT